The 26 T cell receptor beta chains below all came from one sample that was sequenced in a study of shared clonotypes between healthy human individuals. Clones were read by immunoSEQ multiplex PCR, and TCRdb kept only the in-frame ones, dropping some. The profile shows some 580,000 clones, 95% to 98% of them singletons. Naive CD8 cells lacked CD45RO, underwent positive selection for CCR7 and left out terminally differentiated effector memory CD45RA+ cells. What was sequenced was naive CD8+ T cells sorted from blood. Receptors were obtained from a man aged 30 to 45 in good health.

This clone was recorded only once. This chain links TRBV11-2 with TRBJ2-7; 7 bases line up with TRBD1. This CDR3 is built from 17 residues. V lost 0 bases to trimming and J lost 0 bases; unmatched junction nucleotides: 8. Looked up from germline, CDR1 is SGHAT and CDR2 is FQNNGV. CDR3: CASSLDGLDRNSYEQYF. CDR3 coding DNA: TGTGCCAGCAGCTTAGATGGGTTGGACAGGAACTCCTACGAGCAGTACTTC.

The chain recombines TRBV4-1 with TRBJ2-3, with 7 bases identical to TRBD1. The V gene's germline CDR1 is MGHRA and CDR2 YSYEKL. CDR3 length: 15 amino acids. With 2 bases clipped from V and 6 bases from J, the junction kept 8 bases outside the gene matches. The DNA for the CDR3 is TGCGCCAGCAGCCAATCGACAGGGCCCGCGGATACGCAGTATTTT. Its translation is CASSQSTGPADTQYF.

V is TRBV7-9 and J is TRBJ2-7; TRBD1 agrees at 7 bases. Germline CDR1 and CDR2: SEHNR and FQNEAQ (reference sequence). V lost 5 bases to trimming and J lost 2 bases; unmatched junction nucleotides: 6. The CDR3 loop spans 14 amino acids. CDR3 sequence reads: CASSETGTTYEQYF. Written as DNA, the CDR3 is TGTGCCAGCAGCGAGACAGGGACCACCTACGAGCAGTACTTC.

The V gene is TRBV11-2, the J gene TRBJ2-7, with a possible D match to TRBD2 (6 bases). The CDR3 has 12 residues. Germline CDR1 reads SGHAT; CDR2 reads FQNNGV. With 5 bases removed from V and 2 bases from J, the gap between germline ends came to 7 bases. CDR3: CASSPGAYEQYF. The CDR3 DNA reads as TGTGCCAGCAGCCCGGGAGCCTACGAGCAGTACTTC.

The chain employs TRBV15 and TRBJ2-5; D uncertain. The germline gives CDR1 LNHNV, CDR2 YYDKDF (reference sequence). This CDR3 region has 13 residues. Trimming stripped 5 bases from V and 5 bases from J, with 12 bases between. The CDR3 DNA follows: TGTGCCACCAGCCGTGTGGTGGGGGAGACCCAGTACTTC. The encoded protein is CATSRVVGETQYF.

The chain joins TRBV10-1 to TRBJ1-1; D not certain. CDR3 size: 15 residues. Trimming pared 1 base from V and 0 bases from J, leaving 9 bases between. Germline CDR1 is WNHNN and CDR2 is SYGVQD (reference sequence). This CDR3 reads CASSEFGGMNTEAFF. The CDR3 DNA reads as TGCGCCAGCAGTGAGTTTGGTGGAATGAACACTGAAGCTTTCTTT.

The chain is built from TRBV7-2 and TRBJ2-1; TRBD2 agrees at 14 bases. The V gene end was trimmed by 3 bases and the J gene end by 9 bases; junction bases not matched to a gene: 4. The CDR3 consists of 15 residues. Germline V gene lookup returns CDR1 SGHTA and CDR2 FQGNSA. CDR3 in DNA: TGTGCCAGCAGCTTGGGACTAGCGGGAGATGTTGAGCAGTTCTTC. This translates into CASSLGLAGDVEQFF.

The V call is TRBV5-1, the J call TRBJ2-5; D remains ambiguous. The CDR3 spans 15 residues. Per the germline V gene, CDR1 is SGHRS and CDR2 is YFSETQ. Trimming took 2 bases from V and 1 from J, leaving 12 bases between them. CDR3 loop: CASSLGYTSQETQYF. In DNA, the CDR3 is TGCGCCAGCAGCTTAGGTTACACGTCCCAAGAGACCCAGTACTTC.

The chain is built from TRBV11-2 and TRBJ2-7; TRBD2 aligns across 8 bases. The CDR3 has 18 residues. V gave up 8 bases and J gave up 6 bases; unmatched junction bases: 24. Germline CDR1 SGHAT, CDR2 FQNNGV. The CDR3 is CASLVTSGRGRGPSEQYF. The CDR3 DNA follows: TGTGCCAGCCTCGTCACTAGCGGAAGGGGACGGGGCCCTAGCGAGCAGTACTTC.

V gene TRBV14 combines with J gene TRBJ2-5; the D is unclear. Germline V gene lookup returns CDR1 SGHDN and CDR2 FVKESK. Trimming cost V 2 bases and J 0 bases, with 4 bases left between them. The CDR3 is made up of 13 amino acids. DNA for the CDR3: TGTGCCAGCAGCCAATTAGACCAAGAGACCCAGTACTTC. Translation: CASSQLDQETQYF.

The J gene is TRBJ2-7, the V gene TRBV29-1; tentatively, D is TRBD2 (5 bases). This CDR3 contains 12 residues. The ends were cut back, 0 bases at V and 9 bases at J, with 12 bases in the middle. Germline values: CDR1 SQVTM, CDR2 ANQGSEA. The DNA for the CDR3 is TGCAGCGTTGAAGAGGGGTCTCGGGGGCAGTACTTC. Its translation is CSVEEGSRGQYF.

With regard to this clone: This CDR3 is also generated by other DNA sequences in the sample. The V call is TRBV6-5, the J call TRBJ2-2, with D maybe TRBD2 (6 bases). V was clipped by 2 bases and J by 1 base, with 11 bases between them. CDR1 is MNHEY and CDR2 is SVGAGI in the germline V gene. The CDR3 sequence is 16 residues long. The CDR3 spells CASSYPLGGNTGELFF. In nucleotides, the CDR3 is TGTGCCAGCAGTTACCCCTTGGGAGGGAACACCGGGGAGCTGTTTTTT.

The V call is TRBV27, the J call TRBJ2-3; a weak D match, TRBD2 (5 bases). V lost 2 bases, J lost 2 bases, and 11 bases lay in between. The CDR3 spans 15 residues. Germline assignment: CDR1 MNHEY and CDR2 SMNVEV (reference sequence). The CDR3 sequence: CASSLGRRHTDTQYF. CDR3 nucleotides: TGTGCCAGCAGTTTAGGTAGGAGGCACACAGATACGCAGTATTTT.

This chain connects TRBV19 to TRBJ2-1; 8 bases line up with TRBD2. J gave up 3 bases and V 5 bases, and 6 bases lay outside the gene matches. The germline CDR1 and CDR2 sequences are LNHDA and SQIVND (reference sequence). This CDR3 comprises 15 residues. CDR3 DNA sequence: TGTGCCAGTAGTTTCCTAGCGGGCATCTACAATGAGCAGTTCTTC. Its protein product is CASSFLAGIYNEQFF.

V is TRBV6-5 and J is TRBJ2-3, with a possible D match to TRBD1 (5 bases). Germline V gene sequence: CDR1 MNHEY, CDR2 SVGAGI. CDR3 length equals 13 residues. Trimming left V 5 bases short and J 10 bases short, with 16 bases between. The CDR3, as DNA: TGTGCCAGCAGTCCCACAACAGGTTCTCCGCAGTATTTT. Translation: CASSPTTGSPQYF.

This sequence joins TRBV2 and TRBJ2-7, with D possibly called TRBD1 or TRBD2 (5 bases each). The CDR3 has 14 amino acids. Trimming took 9 bases from V and 4 from J, leaving 19 bases between them. Germline-derived CDR1 and CDR2 are SNHLY and FYNNEI. Here the CDR3 DNA reads TGTGCCAGTACCGGGACCGCCCAACCTTACGAGCAGTACTTC. Translation: CASTGTAQPYEQYF.

The V call is TRBV7-9, the J call TRBJ2-2, with D possibly being TRBD2 (5 bases). Germline CDR1 and CDR2: SEHNR and FQNEAQ (reference sequence). The CDR3 has 16 residues. The V end was cut by 3 bases, the J end by 6 bases, with 17 bases between. CDR3 amino acids: CASSFDRERPPGELFF. CDR3 DNA: TGTGCCAGCAGCTTTGATCGGGAAAGACCTCCCGGGGAGCTGTTTTTT.

The chain employs TRBV7-2 and TRBJ2-1; TRBD1 matches 8 bases. Germline assignment: CDR1 SGHTA and CDR2 FQGNSA. Germline trimming cut 5 bases from V and 4 bases from J; bases unmatched to any gene: 4. The CDR3 extends over 14 amino acids. The CDR3 is CASSPRQGYNEQFF. In DNA form, the CDR3 reads TGTGCCAGCAGCCCGCGACAGGGGTACAATGAGCAGTTCTTC.

The rearrangement links TRBV29-1 to TRBJ2-3, with 10 positions matching TRBD2. The CDR3 loop spans 15 amino acids. The junction had 8 bases not matched to a gene; V was cut back by 3 bases and J by 5 bases. Germline V gene lookup returns CDR1 SQVTM and CDR2 ANQGSEA. CDR3 region: CSVEGTSANEDTQYF. The CDR3 DNA is TGCAGCGTTGAGGGGACTAGCGCTAATGAAGATACGCAGTATTTT.

The chain carries TRBV2 and TRBJ2-1, with TRBD2 as a possible D gene (5 bases). Germline V CDR1 and CDR2: SNHLY, FYNNEI. Trimming shortened V by 2 bases and J by 8 bases, and 10 bases separated the two germline ends. This CDR3 comprises 13 residues. CDR3 nucleotide sequence: TGTGCCAGCAGTGAAATCCGGCGGGATGAGCAGTTCTTC. The encoded protein is CASSEIRRDEQFF.

The rearrangement links TRBV19 to TRBJ1-2; D is undetermined. Germline CDR1 reads LNHDA; CDR2 reads SQIVND (reference sequence). The CDR3 is made up of 16 amino acids. Trimming stripped 0 bases from V and 2 bases from J, with 13 bases between. The CDR3 bases are TGTGCCAGTAGTATAGATGTATTGACCGACAACTATGGCTACACCTTC. Protein: CASSIDVLTDNYGYTF.

This sequence joins TRBV6-1 and TRBJ1-2; 9 positions agree with TRBD1. The CDR3 contains 16 residues. Germline V gene data show CDR1 as MNHNS and CDR2 as SASEGT. With 1 base clipped from V and 3 bases from J, the junction kept 6 bases outside the gene matches. CDR3 coding DNA: TGTGCCAGCAGTGAAGACAGGGGGCGATACGACTATGGCTACACCTTC. Translating it yields CASSEDRGRYDYGYTF.

In regard to this clone: Distinct nucleotide sequences in the sample also encode this CDR3. The chain couples TRBV7-9 to TRBJ2-7; 7 positions match TRBD1. CDR3 length: 13 residues. Looked up from germline, CDR1 is SEHNR and CDR2 is FQNEAQ (reference sequence). Trimming took 1 base from V and 3 from J; bases not matched to a gene: 0. As DNA, the CDR3 is TGTGCCAGCAGCTTAGGGGACAGCTACGAGCAGTACTTC. Translating gives CASSLGDSYEQYF.

This chain connects TRBV4-2 to TRBJ2-3; tentative D call: TRBD1 (5 bases). Trimming took off 4 bases at V and 5 bases at J, with 7 bases between the two ends. Germline V gives CDR1 LGHNA, CDR2 YNFKEQ. The CDR3 sequence is 12 residues long. The CDR3 sequence: CASSPGQDTQYF. CDR3 bases: TGTGCCAGCAGCCCAGGACAAGATACGCAGTATTTT.

The chain's CDR3 is CASSLGRGDYEQYF. The CDR3 DNA follows: TGTGCCAGCAGCTTAGGCAGGGGAGACTACGAGCAGTACTTC. J is TRBJ2-7 and V is TRBV7-8; weak D call: TRBD1 (6 bases). The CDR3 loop spans 14 amino acids. Germline V lookup: CDR1 SGHVS, CDR2 FQNEAQ. V lost 1 base to trimming and J lost 3 bases, with 10 bases between them.

The chain links TRBV11-2 to TRBJ2-2, with 7 bases aligning to TRBD2. V lost 4 bases to trimming and J lost 7 bases; unmatched junction nucleotides: 9. Germline lookup yields CDR1 SGHAT and CDR2 FQNNGV. The CDR3 covers 15 residues. The CDR3 coding sequence is TGTGCCAGCAGCTCTAGGGTAGCGGGTAACGGGGAGCTGTTTTTT. This codes for CASSSRVAGNGELFF.